The next 18 T cell receptor beta chains were all read from a single sample in a study of identical twins. From the 5' RACE reads, TCRdb called clonotypes with MiXCR, one entry per CDR3 protein. Of 300,000 to 400,000 distinct CDR3 sequences listed, 12% are singletons. The same sample was also used in a study of yellow fever vaccine responses in identical twins.

Sequencing was done on a sample of CD8+ T cells sorted from blood. The receptors derive from a woman younger than 30 in good health.

This clonotype was counted many times. This chain connects TRBV12-3 or TRBV12-4 to TRBJ2-5; D ambiguous. The CDR3 runs to 14 residues. Trimming pared 0 bases from V and 2 bases from J, leaving 7 bases between. The CDR3 DNA follows: TGTGCCAGCAGTTTAGCGGCCGAGCAAGAGACCCAGTACTTC. Translated: CASSLAAEQETQYF.

The V call is TRBV15, the J call TRBJ2-2; D remains ambiguous. The germline V and J ends were trimmed by 0 bases and 9 bases, with 8 bases remaining between them. The germline CDR1 and CDR2 sequences are LNHNV and YYDKDF (reference sequence). The CDR3 contains 13 residues. The CDR3, as DNA: TGTGCCACCAGCAGAGATGTATCGTGGGAGCTGTTTTTT. Its translation is CATSRDVSWELFF.

This clonotype was seen ten or more times. This chain uses TRBV12-3 or TRBV12-4 with TRBJ1-2; weak D call: TRBD1 (6 bases). V lost 6 bases and J 7 bases, leaving 15 bases between the germline ends. The CDR3 is 13 residues long. CDR3 region: CASSLDSRRGYTF. The CDR3 nucleotides are TGTGCCAGCAGCCTGGACAGCCGTCGTGGCTACACCTTC.

The chain joins TRBV19 to TRBJ2-2; 10 nucleotides line up with TRBD2. Unmatched junction bases numbered 4, after V lost 6 bases and J lost 6 bases. This CDR3 is 14 amino acids long. Germline V lookup: CDR1 LNHDA, CDR2 SQIVND (reference sequence). The CDR3 sequence: CASRITSGAGELFF. The DNA for the CDR3 is TGTGCCAGTAGGATAACTAGCGGGGCCGGGGAGCTGTTTTTT.

This clonotype came up a few times. This chain uses TRBV9 with TRBJ2-2, with D possibly being TRBD1 or TRBD2 (6 bases each). CDR1 is SGDLS, CDR2 YYNGEE, per germline. The CDR3 is 14 amino acids. Trimming removed 4 bases from V and 7 bases from J, with 14 bases in between. The CDR3 here is CASSSWGAGGELFF. CDR3 DNA sequence: TGTGCCAGCAGCTCCTGGGGGGCCGGCGGGGAGCTGTTTTTT.

The J gene is TRBJ2-4, the V gene TRBV11-2; 11 nucleotides align to TRBD2. Looked up from germline, CDR1 is SGHAT and CDR2 is FQNNGV. CDR3 length: 17 residues. V gave up 4 bases and J gave up 4 bases; unmatched junction bases: 9. The CDR3 loop reads CASSSMTSGEEKNIQYF. The CDR3, as DNA: TGTGCCAGCAGCTCAATGACTAGCGGGGAGGAGAAAAACATTCAGTACTTC.

The table lists this clonotype with a few counts. The chain joins TRBV4-1 to TRBJ2-1; D might be TRBD1 (6 bases). Trimming removed 1 base at V and 9 bases at J, with 13 bases between. From germline, CDR1 is MGHRA and CDR2 YSYEKL. The length of the CDR3 is 14 residues. The CDR3 region is CASSQVYGGSEQFF. CDR3 bases: TGCGCCAGCAGCCAAGTATATGGGGGCTCTGAGCAGTTCTTC.

The gene calls are TRBV27 and TRBJ2-7; 10 nucleotides align to TRBD2. This CDR3 has 15 residues. J was trimmed by 3 bases and V by 6 bases; bases with no gene match: 8. Looked up from germline, CDR1 is MNHEY and CDR2 is SMNVEV (reference sequence). The CDR3 bases are TGTGCCAGCAGCCCCGGGACTAGCGTTGGCTACGAGCAGTACTTC. Amino acids: CASSPGTSVGYEQYF.

The chain recombines TRBV6-5 with TRBJ2-4; D assignment may be TRBD1 or TRBD2 (5 bases each). Trimming pared 2 bases from V and 0 bases from J, leaving 8 bases between. The germline CDR1 and CDR2 sequences are MNHEY and SVGAGI. The CDR3 extends over 15 amino acids. The CDR3 loop reads CASSYSGGAKNIQYF. CDR3 in DNA: TGTGCCAGCAGTTACAGTGGGGGAGCCAAAAACATTCAGTACTTC.

The chain carries TRBV14 and TRBJ2-1; D not certain. The CDR3 spans 17 residues. Germline CDR1 SGHDN, CDR2 FVKESK. Deletions cut 3 bases from V and 0 bases from J, with 15 bases between. This CDR3 is CASSQAYTLSSYNEQFF. The CDR3 DNA sequence: TGTGCCAGCAGCCAGGCCTACACCTTGAGCTCCTACAATGAGCAGTTCTTC. Full variable domain (remainder filled in from reference TRBV14 and TRBJ2-1): EAGVTQFPSHSVIEKGQTVTLRCDPISGHDNLYWYRRVMGKEIKFLLHFVKESKQDESGMPNNRFLAERTGGTYSTLKVQPAELEDSGVYFCASSQAYTLSSYNEQFFGPGTRLTVL.

This clonotype was seen more than once but under ten times. The rearrangement links TRBV6-1 to TRBJ2-2, with a tentative D call TRBD2 (6 bases). V was clipped by 7 bases and J by 4 bases, with 16 bases between them. From germline, CDR1 is MNHNS and CDR2 SASEGT. The CDR3 totals 15 residues. As DNA, the CDR3 is TGTGCCAGCACGCAACGACTGGGGGGCACCGGGGAGCTGTTTTTT. This gives the protein CASTQRLGGTGELFF.

The chain couples TRBV6-1 to TRBJ2-7; 10 nucleotides align to TRBD1. V was clipped by 2 bases and J by 2 bases; unmatched bases: 6. This CDR3 region has 16 residues. The germline V gene encodes CDR1 MNHNS and CDR2 SASEGT. CDR3 nucleotide sequence: TGTGCCAGCAGTGAATCTGTTGGGACAGGGGCCTACGAGCAGTACGTC. It encodes CASSESVGTGAYEQYV.

This clonotype was counted ten times or more. The gene calls are TRBV28 and TRBJ2-3; possibly TRBD1 for D (5 bases). Germline V gene lookup returns CDR1 MDHEN and CDR2 SYDVKM. The CDR3 length is 17 residues. V was clipped by 6 bases and J by 0 bases, with 19 bases between them. The DNA of the CDR3 is TGTGCCAGCAGGTCCCCGAGACAGACGTCCAGCACAGATACGCAGTATTTT. Its protein product is CASRSPRQTSSTDTQYF.

This rearrangement joins TRBV19 to TRBJ2-7, with 7 bases fitting TRBD1. The CDR3 is made up of 13 amino acids. Germline CDR1 reads LNHDA; CDR2 reads SQIVND (reference sequence). The ends lost 5 bases at V and 5 bases at J; junction bases unmatched: 6. The DNA for the CDR3 is TGTGCCAGTAGTCCAAGAGGGGGCGACGAGCAGTACGTC. Translation gives CASSPRGGDEQYV.

This clonotype came up once. The CDR3: CAINGGLLFTDTQYF. In nucleotides, the CDR3 is TGTGCCATAAACGGCGGACTTCTTTTCACAGATACGCAGTATTTT. V and J are TRBV7-6 and TRBJ2-3, with D possibly matching TRBD2 (5 bases). The CDR3 is 15 residues long. Trimming left V 10 bases short and J 2 bases short, with 19 bases between. The germline V gene has CDR1 SGHVS and CDR2 FNYEAQ.

As regards this clonotype: Since the CDR3 does not end with the conserved phenylalanine or tryptophan, this likely comes from a read error. The CDR3 loop reads CASSISGGRGEQYL. The CDR3 coding sequence is TGTGCCAGCAGTATAAGCGGGGGCCGCGGGGAGCAGTACCTC. The rearrangement links TRBV12-3 or TRBV12-4 to TRBJ2-7; TRBD2 matches at 8 bases. V lost 5 bases and J lost 7; bases outside the gene matches: 10. The CDR3 extends over 14 amino acids.

This clonotype was picked up a small number of times. The V call is TRBV2, the J call TRBJ2-3; 8 positions agree with TRBD2. The CDR3 spans 16 residues. After removal of 4 bases from V and 5 bases from J, the junction contained 11 bases not matched to a gene. From germline, CDR1 is SNHLY and CDR2 FYNNEI. The CDR3 nucleotides read TGTGCCAGCAGTGTAGGGGCGGGGGGCTTGTTAGATACGCAGTATTTT. Protein: CASSVGAGGLLDTQYF.

This clonotype was observed many times. CDR3 sequence: CASSPGSGANVLTF. The CDR3 bases are TGTGCCAGCAGTCCAGGGTCTGGGGCCAACGTCCTGACTTTC. The J gene is TRBJ2-6, the V gene TRBV2, with a tentative D call TRBD1 (5 bases). This CDR3 contains 14 residues. Deletions cut 5 bases from V and 1 base from J, with 6 bases between. Germline-derived CDR1 and CDR2 are SNHLY and FYNNEI.